The next 15 T cell receptor beta chains were all read from a single sample in a study of blood T cell repertoires in COVID-19. The assay was immunoSEQ multiplex PCR, and TCRdb's table has in-frame clones only and misses some. Of some 240,000 clones listed, 85% to 90% are singletons. Material for sequencing was peripheral blood. These receptors were collected from a woman aged 60-75 years with COVID-19, enrolled during active disease.

The chain links TRBV9 to TRBJ1-1; D is unresolved. The CDR3 covers 18 residues. Per the germline V gene, CDR1 is SGDLS and CDR2 is YYNGEE. Deletions cut 0 bases from V and 0 bases from J, with 18 bases between. The CDR3 region is CASSVGPNSTPLNTEAFF. CDR3 in DNA: TGTGCCAGCAGCGTAGGCCCTAACAGCACTCCTTTGAACACTGAAGCTTTCTTT.

V and J are TRBV5-1 and TRBJ1-2; D is unclear. The length of the CDR3 is 14 residues. Trimming left V 5 bases short and J 8 bases short, with 19 bases between. The germline CDR1 and CDR2 sequences are SGHRS and YFSETQ. CDR3 protein: CASSLDGVQAGYTF. CDR3 in DNA: TGCGCCAGCAGTCTTGACGGTGTGCAGGCCGGCTACACCTTC.

In this sample, this clone turned up once. This chain links TRBV15 with TRBJ2-6; 12 bases agree with TRBD2. The junction had 3 bases not matched to a gene; V was cut back by 0 bases and J by 0 bases. This CDR3 has 19 residues. Germline loops: CDR1 LNHNV, CDR2 YYDKDF (reference sequence). CDR3 sequence reads: CATSRDASGGASGANVLTF. CDR3 bases: TGTGCCACCAGCAGAGATGCTAGCGGGGGGGCCTCTGGGGCCAACGTCCTGACTTTC.

The CDR3 spells CASSSPYRGNQPQHF. The CDR3 DNA reads TGTGCCAGCAGCTCTCCTTACAGGGGCAATCAGCCCCAGCATTTT. The chain employs TRBV5-8 and TRBJ1-5; possibly TRBD1 for D (6 bases). V was clipped by 3 bases and J by 2 bases, with 12 bases between them. The germline V gene encodes CDR1 SGHTS and CDR2 YDEGEE. This CDR3 is 15 amino acids long.

The genes are TRBV27 and TRBJ1-1, with D uncertain. CDR1 MNHEY and CDR2 SMNVEV come from the germline V gene (reference sequence). V was trimmed by 3 bases and J by 1 base, leaving 6 bases between them. The CDR3 contains 13 residues. Here the CDR3 DNA reads TGTGCCAGCAGTTTTCTGGCGAACACTGAAGCTTTCTTT. Translation: CASSFLANTEAFF.

The chain combines TRBV6-5 with TRBJ1-4, with D perhaps matching TRBD1 (5 bases). There are 13 residues in the CDR3. Germline V gene data show CDR1 as MNHEY and CDR2 as SVGAGI. The V end was cut by 9 bases, the J end by 8 bases, with 16 bases between. The CDR3 loop is CASSGSRGEKLFF. CDR3 coding DNA: TGTGCCAGTTCCGGGTCAAGGGGCGAAAAACTGTTTTTT.

This chain connects TRBV7-3 to TRBJ2-7; D possibly corresponds to TRBD1 (5 bases). CDR1 SGHTA and CDR2 FQGTGA come from the germline V gene. CDR3 size: 16 residues. Trimming left V 5 bases short and J 3 bases short, with 20 bases between. CDR3 nucleotides: TGTGCCAGCAGCCACCCCCCGGGTTCAGGGAACTACGAGCAGTACTTC. It encodes CASSHPPGSGNYEQYF.

V and J are TRBV18 and TRBJ2-1; 9 bases agree with TRBD1. The CDR3 has 15 amino acids. J lost 8 bases, V lost 0 bases, and 5 bases had no gene match. The germline V gene encodes CDR1 KGHSH and CDR2 LQKENI. The CDR3 nucleotides read TGTGCCAGCTCACCACCGGGACAGGGCTCCTATGAGCAGTTCTTC. Protein: CASSPPGQGSYEQFF.

This chain joins TRBV5-1 and TRBJ2-3, with unresolved D. The CDR3 spans 15 residues. Germline CDR1 is SGHRS and CDR2 is YFSETQ. Trimming shortened V by 0 bases and J by 2 bases, and 10 bases separated the two germline ends. This chain's CDR3 is CASSLGVPSTDTQYF. The DNA for the CDR3 is TGCGCCAGCAGCTTGGGAGTTCCCTCCACAGATACGCAGTATTTT.

The chain uses TRBV30 and TRBJ1-3, with D unresolved. The V gene's germline CDR1 is GTSNPN and CDR2 SVGIG (reference sequence). Trimming took 4 bases from V and 0 from J, leaving 10 bases between them. This CDR3 region has 14 residues. CDR3 sequence reads: CAWTSGYSGNTIYF. The CDR3 DNA reads as TGTGCCTGGACAAGCGGATACTCTGGAAACACCATATATTTT.

This clone appeared a single time. This chain connects TRBV5-1 to TRBJ2-5; 10 bases match TRBD2. After removal of 7 bases from V and 5 bases from J, the junction contained 14 bases not matched to a gene. CDR1 and CDR2 (germline): SGHRS, YFSETQ. The CDR3 runs 16 residues. The CDR3 bases are TGCGCCAGCTGTAGCGGGGGGACCCCGGACATCGAGACCCAGTACTTC. Translation: CASCSGGTPDIETQYF.

V and J are TRBV7-9 and TRBJ2-2, with 10 bases that match TRBD2. The V gene's germline CDR1 is SEHNR and CDR2 FQNEAQ (reference sequence). The CDR3 runs to 18 residues. V was clipped by 4 bases and J by 4 bases; unmatched bases: 12. The CDR3 spells CASSSNPGLASRTGELFF. CDR3 bases: TGTGCCAGCAGCTCCAACCCGGGACTAGCGAGTCGCACCGGGGAGCTGTTTTTT.

The chain links TRBV10-2 to TRBJ2-4; D is possibly TRBD1 (5 bases). The germline V gene has CDR1 WSHSY and CDR2 SAAADI. Trimming shortened V by 0 bases and J by 3 bases, and 9 bases separated the two germline ends. The CDR3 runs 15 residues. This chain's CDR3 is CASSESTDSKNIQYF. CDR3 sequence (DNA): TGCGCCAGCAGTGAGTCGACAGATAGCAAAAACATTCAGTACTTC.

The chain uses TRBV14 and TRBJ1-1, with D possibly TRBD1 on 6 matching bases. This CDR3 spans 14 amino acids. V was clipped by 4 bases and J by 2 bases, with 11 bases between them. Looked up from germline, CDR1 is SGHDN and CDR2 is FVKESK. The CDR3 sequence is CASSPRTDNTEAFF. The CDR3 DNA reads TGTGCCAGCAGCCCCAGGACAGACAACACTGAAGCTTTCTTT.

The gene calls are TRBV7-2 and TRBJ1-5; possible D gene TRBD1, 6 bases. The CDR3 contains 17 residues. The germline V gene encodes CDR1 SGHTA and CDR2 FQGNSA. V lost 5 bases, J lost 3 bases, and 20 bases lay in between. CDR3 in DNA: TGTGCCAGCAGCCCCCGAAAACCCGGGGGGGCCAATCAGCCCCAGCATTTT. This encodes CASSPRKPGGANQPQHF.